This TCR beta chain derives from a study of cytomegalovirus exposure and HLA in healthy donors. General study findings and limits: Later, an analysis found that TCR clusters from the first cohort tended to co-occur in the 120 or so validation repertoires. Usually a TCR sequence was rare, but some public TCRs were found in many donors. A few chains linked to CMV were shown in vitro to be specific for CMV antigens.

In germline, CDR1 is LGHNA, CDR2 YNFKEQ. This CDR3 comprises 14 residues. V lost 0 bases to trimming and J lost 5 bases, with 11 bases between them. Assay: immunoSEQ multiplex PCR; the TCRdb copy retains only in-frame clones and omits some. The table includes about 330,000 clones, about nine tenths detected once. This clone was recorded a few times. Its matching antigen is unknown. Sequenced sample: PBMCs. This receptor was taken from a young woman in good health and CMV-seronegative. The chain has TRBV4-2 and TRBJ2-7; tentative D call: TRBD2 (6 bases). DNA of the CDR3: TGTGCCAGCAGCCAAGATCTAGCGATTGACGAGCAGTACTTC. Translation: CASSQDLAIDEQYF.